This T cell receptor beta chain was retrieved from a study of blood T cells in healthy people across ages. The CDR3 has 13 residues. Primed by a sample-barcoded 5' primer and a J-beta primer mix, a second PCR proceeded for roughly 6 to 12 cycles. MiXCR was run by TCRdb on the 5' RACE reads, yielding one entry per CDR3 protein. The table shows hundreds of thousands of distinct CDR3 sequences, with approximately 25% occurring only once. This sample was also put to use in a study of T cells of mothers and their children.

The specimen sequenced was blood. The chain joins TRBV21-1 to TRBJ2-5; TRBD2 was called by the table and not checked on the DNA. The J call could be wrong; TRBJ2-7 is a better fit for the DNA end. TRBV21-1 is tagged as a pseudogene. The source is a boy aged 5-17 years in good health. In DNA, the CDR3 is TGTGCCAGCCCAGCGGGAGAGGTCTACGAGCAGTACTTC. It specifies CASPAGEVYEQYF.